This T cell receptor (beta chain) is drawn from a study of CD8 T cells in ankylosing spondylitis. General study results and limits: Disease-linked clones reportedly showed significant enrichment in matched ankylosing spondylitis synovial fluid. Apparently characteristic of ankylosing spondylitis blood was a TCR beta motif (roughly 8 highly homologous variants).

MiXCR was run by TCRdb on the 5' RACE reads, yielding one entry per CDR3 protein. The sample consists of fewer than 550,000 distinct CDR3 sequences, about 5% of them appearing once. V lost 6 bases and J 1 base, leaving 15 bases between the germline ends. The CDR3 is made up of 14 amino acids. From germline, CDR1 is DFQATT and CDR2 SNEGSKA (reference sequence). This clonotype was counted ten times or more. Its target is unknown. V is TRBV20-1 and J is TRBJ1-1; D unclear. Specimen: blood, either unsorted or a sorted T cell fraction (not recorded which). This receptor was obtained from a male donor with ankylosing spondylitis. This CDR3 reads CSASSLRGNTEAFF. In DNA, the CDR3 is TGCAGTGCGAGTTCCCTGCGGGGGAACACTGAAGCTTTCTTT.